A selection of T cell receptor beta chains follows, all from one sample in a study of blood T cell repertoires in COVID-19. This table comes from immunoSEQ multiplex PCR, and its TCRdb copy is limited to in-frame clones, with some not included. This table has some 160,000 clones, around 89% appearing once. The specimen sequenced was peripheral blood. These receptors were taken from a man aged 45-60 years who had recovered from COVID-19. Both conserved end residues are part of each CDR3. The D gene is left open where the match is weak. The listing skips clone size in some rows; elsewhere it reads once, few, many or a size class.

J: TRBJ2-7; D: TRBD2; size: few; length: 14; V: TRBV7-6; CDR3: CASSLSAGDYEQYF; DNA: TGTGCCAGCAGCCTCTCGGCGGGGGACTACGAGCAGTACTTC
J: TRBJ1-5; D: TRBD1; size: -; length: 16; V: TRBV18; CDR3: CASSPPTGVVNQPQHF; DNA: TGTGCCAGCTCACCACCTACAGGGGTAGTCAATCAGCCCCAGCATTTT
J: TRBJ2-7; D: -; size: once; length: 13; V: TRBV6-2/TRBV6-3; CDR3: CASSNEVAGEQYF; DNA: TGTGCCAGCAGTAATGAGGTGGCCGGGGAGCAGTACTTC
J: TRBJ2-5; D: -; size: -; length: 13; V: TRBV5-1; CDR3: CASRSGQQETQYF; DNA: TGCGCCAGCAGGTCCGGACAGCAAGAGACCCAGTACTTC
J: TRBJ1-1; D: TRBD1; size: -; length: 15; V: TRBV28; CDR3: CASLSPGQRGTEAFF; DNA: TGTGCCAGCCTGAGCCCGGGACAGCGGGGGACTGAAGCTTTCTTT
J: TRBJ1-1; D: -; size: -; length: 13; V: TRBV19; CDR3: CASSTGVNTEAFF; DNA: TGTGCCAGTAGTACAGGGGTGAACACTGAAGCTTTCTTT
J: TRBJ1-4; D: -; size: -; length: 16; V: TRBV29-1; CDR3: CSVEEDGGSTNEKLFF; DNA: TGCAGCGTTGAAGAGGACGGAGGATCAACTAATGAAAAACTGTTTTTT
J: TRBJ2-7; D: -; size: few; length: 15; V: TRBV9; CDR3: CASSERQGDTDEQYF; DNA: TGTGCCAGCAGCGAGAGGCAAGGGGATACTGACGAGCAGTACTTC
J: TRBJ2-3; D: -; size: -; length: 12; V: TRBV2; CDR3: CASSPITDTQYF; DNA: TGTGCCAGCAGCCCCATCACAGATACGCAGTATTTT
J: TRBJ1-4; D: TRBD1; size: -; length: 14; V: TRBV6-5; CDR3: CASSTGVAQEKLFF; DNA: TGTGCCAGCAGCACAGGGGTGGCGCAAGAAAAACTGTTTTTT
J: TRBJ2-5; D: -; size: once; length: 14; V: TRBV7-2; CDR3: CASSLSHRQETQYF; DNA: TGTGCCAGCAGCTTATCCCACAGACAAGAGACCCAGTACTTC
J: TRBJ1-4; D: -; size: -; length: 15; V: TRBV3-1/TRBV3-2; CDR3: CASSPSGVGNEKLFF; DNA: TGTGCCAGCAGCCCCTCGGGGGTTGGTAATGAAAAACTGTTTTTT
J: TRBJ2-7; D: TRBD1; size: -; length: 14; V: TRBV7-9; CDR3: CASSLGTGRYEQYF; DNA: TGTGCCAGCAGCCTTGGGACAGGGAGGTACGAGCAGTACTTC
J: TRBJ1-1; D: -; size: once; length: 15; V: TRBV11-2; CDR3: CASSLAAGAIFEAFF; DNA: TGTGCCAGCAGCTTAGCAGCGGGGGCAATCTTTGAAGCTTTCTTT
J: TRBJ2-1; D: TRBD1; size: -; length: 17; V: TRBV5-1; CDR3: CASSRGALGTGNNEQFF; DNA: TGCGCCAGCAGCCGTGGAGCTCTCGGGACAGGGAACAATGAGCAGTTCTTC
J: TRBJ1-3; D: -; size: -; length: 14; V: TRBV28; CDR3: CASSFSRAGNTIYF; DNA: TGTGCCAGCAGTTTTTCCAGGGCTGGAAACACCATATATTTT
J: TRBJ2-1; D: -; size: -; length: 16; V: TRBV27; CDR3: CASSFKGALPAPEQFF; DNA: TGTGCCAGCAGTTTTAAAGGGGCCCTCCCGGCCCCTGAGCAGTTCTTC
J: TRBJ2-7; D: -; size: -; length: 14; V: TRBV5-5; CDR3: CASSLDWGTYEQYF; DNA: TGTGCCAGCAGCTTGGACTGGGGCACCTACGAGCAGTACTTC
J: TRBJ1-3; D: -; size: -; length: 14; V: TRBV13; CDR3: CASSAGPYGNTIYF; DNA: TGTGCCAGCAGCGCGGGACCCTATGGAAACACCATATATTTT
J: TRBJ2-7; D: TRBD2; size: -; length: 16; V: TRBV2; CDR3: CASMDPGGVAIYEQYF; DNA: TGTGCCAGCATGGATCCCGGGGGGGTCGCAATTTACGAGCAGTACTTC
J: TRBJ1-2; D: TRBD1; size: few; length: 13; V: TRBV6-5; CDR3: CASSPRTGEGYTF; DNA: TGTGCCAGCAGCCCGAGGACAGGGGAGGGCTACACCTTC
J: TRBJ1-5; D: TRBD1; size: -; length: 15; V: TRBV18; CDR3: CASSKTGGNNQPQHF; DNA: TGTGCCAGCTCGAAGACAGGGGGAAACAATCAGCCCCAGCATTTT
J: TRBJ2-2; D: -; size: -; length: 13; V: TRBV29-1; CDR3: CSVGDIATGELFF; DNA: TGCAGCGTTGGGGACATCGCTACCGGGGAGCTGTTTTTT
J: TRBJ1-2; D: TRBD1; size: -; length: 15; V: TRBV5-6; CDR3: CASSDRGTGASGYTF; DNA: TGTGCCAGCAGTGACCGAGGGACAGGGGCATCTGGCTACACCTTC
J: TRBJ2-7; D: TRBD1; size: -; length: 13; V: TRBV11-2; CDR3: CASSPGQGREQYF; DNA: TGTGCCAGCAGCCCCGGACAGGGTAGGGAGCAGTACTTC
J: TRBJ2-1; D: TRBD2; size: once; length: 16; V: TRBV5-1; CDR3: CASSLQRGLSYNEQFF; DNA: TGCGCCAGCAGCTTGCAGCGGGGACTTTCCTACAATGAGCAGTTCTTC
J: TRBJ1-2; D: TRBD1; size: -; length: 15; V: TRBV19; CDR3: CASSHQGGPNYGYTF; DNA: TGTGCCAGTAGCCACCAGGGGGGTCCTAACTATGGCTACACCTTC
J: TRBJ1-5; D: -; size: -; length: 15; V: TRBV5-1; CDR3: CASSPAGGSNQPQHF; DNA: TGCGCCAGCAGCCCGGCCGGGGGGAGCAATCAGCCCCAGCATTTT